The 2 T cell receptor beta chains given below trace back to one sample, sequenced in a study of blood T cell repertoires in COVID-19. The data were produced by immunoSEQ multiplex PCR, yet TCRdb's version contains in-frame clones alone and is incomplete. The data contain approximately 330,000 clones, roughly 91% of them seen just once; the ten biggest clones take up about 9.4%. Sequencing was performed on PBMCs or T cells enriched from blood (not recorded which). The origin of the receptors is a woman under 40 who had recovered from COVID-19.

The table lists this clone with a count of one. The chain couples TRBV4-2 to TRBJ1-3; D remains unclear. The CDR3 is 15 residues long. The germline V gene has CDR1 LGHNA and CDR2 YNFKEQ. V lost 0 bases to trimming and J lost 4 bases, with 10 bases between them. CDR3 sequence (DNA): TGTGCCAGCAGCCAAGATATGGGTAGCGGAAACACCATATATTTT. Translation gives CASSQDMGSGNTIYF.

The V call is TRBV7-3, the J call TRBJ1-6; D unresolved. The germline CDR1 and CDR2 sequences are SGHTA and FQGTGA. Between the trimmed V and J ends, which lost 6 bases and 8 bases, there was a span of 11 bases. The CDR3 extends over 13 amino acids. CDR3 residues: CASRQTPDSPLHF. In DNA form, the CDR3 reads TGTGCCAGCAGACAGACACCTGATTCACCCCTCCACTTT.